The subject of this entry is one T cell receptor (beta chain). After removal of 3 bases from V and 2 bases from J, the junction contained 11 bases not matched to a gene. Germline V gene sequence: CDR1 KGHDR, CDR2 SFDVKD. CDR3 length equals 17 residues. This sample is part of a study of blood T cell repertoires in COVID-19. For the study at large: COVID-19 samples, acute and convalescent, were from the United States, Italy and Spain. T cells, B-cell-depleted T cells, or PBMCs supplied cDNA or gDNA.

Under the authors' procedure: Nucleated cell number was recorded as an estimate derived from reference gene primer amplification. Clones were sequenced by immunoSEQ multiplex PCR, and TCRdb holds only the in-frame ones, with some missing. That table is the source of V, J and clone size, and D and trimming were worked out from the DNA. The sample lists some 220,000 clones, approximately 82% occurring once. The sequenced sample consisted of peripheral blood. This clonotype originated in a man aged 50 to 60 with active or convalescent COVID-19. The rearrangement links TRBV24-1 to TRBJ1-1; 7 positions match TRBD1. CDR3 loop: CATSDLHLNRGNTEAFF. The CDR3 DNA is TGTGCCACCAGTGATCTACACCTAAACAGGGGAAACACTGAAGCTTTCTTT.